Following are 10 T cell receptor beta chains from one sample sequenced in a study of T cell changes during pregnancy in multiple sclerosis (dated by TCRdb to between 2017 and 2020). Library prep was done by the immunoSEQ multiplex PCR assay. In its TCRdb copy, this immuneACCESS table keeps in-frame sequences only and misses some clones. Where compared with another copy, unresolved V genes explain less than half of these, and the others have no known cause. Within this sample are about 38,000 clones, with 91% of them counted one time only. 5% to 6.5% of the sample is held by the ten biggest clonotypes. Sequenced here: CD8+ T cells from peripheral blood mononuclear cells, sampled in the second trimester of pregnancy. These receptors all come from a female donor with multiple sclerosis, enrolled in a pregnancy study.

V and J are TRBV19 and TRBJ2-3; tentative D call: TRBD2 (6 bases). V lost 3 bases to trimming and J lost 1 base, with 11 bases between them. From germline, CDR1 is LNHDA and CDR2 SQIVND (reference sequence). The CDR3 sequence is 15 residues long. The CDR3 region has the DNA TGTGCCAGTAGTATTGAGCCTAGCGGCACAGATACGCAGTATTTT. Its protein product is CASSIEPSGTDTQYF.

The chain employs TRBV7-7 and TRBJ1-1; 7 bases agree with TRBD1. Trimming cost V 5 bases and J 0 bases; bases outside gene matches: 9. CDR1 is SSHAT, CDR2 FNYEAQ, per germline (reference sequence). The CDR3 length is 16 residues. CDR3 sequence: CASSADGQAVNTEAFF. The CDR3 nucleotides are TGTGCCAGCAGCGCAGATGGACAGGCAGTGAACACTGAAGCTTTCTTT.

The V and J genes are TRBV9 and TRBJ1-2, with D possibly matching TRBD1 (6 bases). The CDR3 sequence is 12 residues long. Trimming took off 7 bases at V and 2 bases at J, with 9 bases between the two ends. Germline loops: CDR1 SGDLS, CDR2 YYNGEE. CDR3: CASQQGNYGYTF. CDR3 nucleotide sequence: TGTGCCAGCCAACAGGGCAACTATGGCTACACCTTC.

As to this clone: A junction boundary mismatches the germline segment, possibly from a read error. This chain links TRBV4-2 with TRBJ1-1; D possibly corresponds to TRBD1 (5 bases). This CDR3 comprises 16 residues. In germline, CDR1 is LGHNA, CDR2 YNFKEQ. The chain's CDR3 is CASRQEASGMNTEAFF. The CDR3 DNA sequence: TGTGCCAGCAGGCAAGAGGCGTCAGGGATGAACACTGAAGCTTTCTTT.

This chain links TRBV30 with TRBJ2-3, with 7 nucleotides matching TRBD2. The CDR3 has 15 residues. Germline-derived CDR1 and CDR2 are GTSNPN and SVGIG (reference sequence). Trimming cost V 2 bases and J 0 bases; bases outside gene matches: 5. For the CDR3, the DNA is TGTGCCTGGAGTTTGGGGGAGGGAAGCACAGATACGCAGTATTTT. This encodes CAWSLGEGSTDTQYF.

This clone was seen once. CDR3: CASSAPGSIYGYTF. CDR3 bases: TGTGCCAGCAGCGCACCCGGGAGTATCTATGGCTACACCTTC. The chain uses TRBV7-9 and TRBJ1-2; no firm D call. V gave up 5 bases and J gave up 4 bases, with 14 bases separating them. This CDR3 has 14 residues. Germline CDR1 and CDR2: SEHNR and FQNEAQ (reference sequence).

The chain uses TRBV7-2 and TRBJ1-1; a weak D match, TRBD1 (5 bases). The CDR3 contains 16 residues. The ends were cut back, 3 bases at V and 3 bases at J, with 17 bases in the middle. Germline lookup yields CDR1 SGHTA and CDR2 FQGNSA. In DNA, the CDR3 is TGTGCCAGCAGCTTGTTGCCAGGGCCGGTGGACACTGAAGCTTTCTTT. Translation gives CASSLLPGPVDTEAFF.

V usage is TRBV6-5 and J usage is TRBJ1-3; D unclear. CDR1 and CDR2 from the germline V gene are MNHEY and SVGAGI. The CDR3 spans 14 residues. With 6 bases removed from V and 2 bases from J, the gap between germline ends came to 11 bases. CDR3 amino acids: CASRGGLTGNTIYF. DNA of the CDR3: TGTGCCAGCAGGGGAGGATTGACTGGAAACACCATATATTTT.

The chain has TRBV19 and TRBJ2-6, with TRBD1 matching 7 bases. The ends lost 8 bases at V and 2 bases at J; junction bases unmatched: 9. This CDR3 contains 16 residues. Per the germline V gene, CDR1 is LNHDA and CDR2 is SQIVND (reference sequence). Written as DNA, the CDR3 is TGTGCCAGTCGAAATAGAACAGGGGCTGGGGCCAACGTCCTGACTTTC. Translated: CASRNRTGAGANVLTF.

The rearrangement uses TRBV6-6 and TRBJ2-1; 10 bases match TRBD2. J lost 0 bases, V lost 7 bases, and 6 bases had no gene match. The CDR3 is 16 residues long. Germline V gene lookup returns CDR1 MNHNY and CDR2 SVGAGI (reference sequence). The CDR3 region is CASTLSGGSSYNEQFF. CDR3 DNA sequence: TGTGCCAGCACCCTTAGCGGGGGGAGCTCCTACAATGAGCAGTTCTTC.